This TCR beta chain was sequenced in a study of cytomegalovirus exposure and HLA in healthy donors. It was with 60 Vbeta and 13 Jbeta primers that the PCR ran. This table comes from immunoSEQ multiplex PCR, and its TCRdb copy is limited to in-frame clones, with some not included. The data contain 110,000 to 150,000 clones, about 77% of them singletons. This CDR3 has 13 amino acids. Germline CDR1 SGHNT, CDR2 YYREEE (reference sequence). V gave up 3 bases and J gave up 7 bases; unmatched junction bases: 5. Sequencing was carried out using PBMCs. The TCR sequence derives from a male donor in good health and CMV-seronegative. The rearrangement uses TRBV5-4 and TRBJ1-2, with 8 bases lining up with TRBD1. The DNA of the CDR3 is TGTGCCAGCAGCTCCGCAGGGGGCTCTGGCTACACCTTC. Translation: CASSSAGGSGYTF.